The clone carrying this T cell receptor (beta chain) showed up just a few times. Its antigen is unidentified. Clones were sequenced by immunoSEQ multiplex PCR, and TCRdb holds only the in-frame ones, with some missing. The sample yields roughly 99,000 clones, roughly 90% seen once. Germline CDR1 LNHDA, CDR2 SQIVND (reference sequence). The CDR3 extends over 14 amino acids. This sample was taken from a study of graft-versus-host responses after intestinal transplantation. Study context: Grafts that recipients had were multivisceral, liver-intestinal, or isolated intestinal transplants. Induction with anti-thymocyte globulin, then tacrolimus and steroids for about 3 years, was given to all recipients.

Whole-study results and caveats: Early after transplant, HvG declines were associated with peak levels of circulating GvH clones. Some patients had graft-donor T cell macrochimerism. In their allografts, the ratios of graft-versus-host to host-versus-graft T cell clones were high.

This sequence originates from a human donor who was the organ donor for an intestinal transplant. The chain uses TRBV19 and TRBJ1-6; 7 bases fit TRBD1. Material: unstimulated CD8+ T cells sorted from spleen or lymph node cells, obtained before transplant. CDR3 region: CAPQGSYYNSPLHF. The CDR3 DNA reads TGTGCTCCACAGGGGTCATACTATAATTCACCCCTCCACTTT.